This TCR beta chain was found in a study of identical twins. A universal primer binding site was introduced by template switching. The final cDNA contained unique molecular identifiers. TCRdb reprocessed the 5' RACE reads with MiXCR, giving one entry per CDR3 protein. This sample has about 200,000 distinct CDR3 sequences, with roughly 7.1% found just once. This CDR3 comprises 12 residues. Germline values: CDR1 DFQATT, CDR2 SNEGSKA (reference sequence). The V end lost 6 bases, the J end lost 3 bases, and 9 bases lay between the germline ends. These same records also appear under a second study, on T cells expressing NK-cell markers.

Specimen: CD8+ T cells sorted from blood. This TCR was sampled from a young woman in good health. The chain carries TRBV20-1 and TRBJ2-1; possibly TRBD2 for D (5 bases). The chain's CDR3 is CSAPRDYNEQFF. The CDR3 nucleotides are TGCAGTGCCCCGAGGGACTACAATGAGCAGTTCTTC.